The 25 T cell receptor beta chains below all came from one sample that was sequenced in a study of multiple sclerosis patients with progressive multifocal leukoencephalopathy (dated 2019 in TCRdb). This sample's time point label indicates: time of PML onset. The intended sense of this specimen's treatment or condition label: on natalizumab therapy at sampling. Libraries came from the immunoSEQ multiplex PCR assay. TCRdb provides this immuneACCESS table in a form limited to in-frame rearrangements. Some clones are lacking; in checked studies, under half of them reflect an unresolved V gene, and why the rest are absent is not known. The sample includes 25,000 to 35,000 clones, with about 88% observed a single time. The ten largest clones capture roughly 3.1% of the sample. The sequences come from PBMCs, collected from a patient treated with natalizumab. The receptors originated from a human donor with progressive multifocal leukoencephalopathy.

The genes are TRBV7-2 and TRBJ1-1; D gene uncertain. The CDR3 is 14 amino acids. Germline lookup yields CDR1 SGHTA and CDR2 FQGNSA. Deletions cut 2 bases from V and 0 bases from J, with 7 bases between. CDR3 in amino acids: CASSLSAMNTEAFF. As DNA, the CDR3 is TGTGCCAGCAGCTTATCAGCGATGAACACTGAAGCTTTCTTT.

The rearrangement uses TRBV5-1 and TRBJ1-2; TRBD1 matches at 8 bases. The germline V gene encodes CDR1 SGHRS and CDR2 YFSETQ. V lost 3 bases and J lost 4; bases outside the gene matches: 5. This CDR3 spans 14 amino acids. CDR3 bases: TGCGCCAGCAGCTCTGGACAGGGTAGCTATGGCTACACCTTC. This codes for CASSSGQGSYGYTF.

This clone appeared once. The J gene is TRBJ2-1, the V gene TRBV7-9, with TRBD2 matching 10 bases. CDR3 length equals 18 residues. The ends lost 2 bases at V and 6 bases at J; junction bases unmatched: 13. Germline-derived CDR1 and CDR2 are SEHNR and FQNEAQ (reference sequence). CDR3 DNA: TGTGCCAGCAGCTTAAAACCTCCCCTAGCGGGAGTACCCAATGAGCAGTTCTTC. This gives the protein CASSLKPPLAGVPNEQFF. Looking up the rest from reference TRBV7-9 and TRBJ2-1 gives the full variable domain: DTGVSQNPRHKITKRGQNVTFRCDPISEHNRLYWYRQTLGQGPEFLTYFQNEAQLEKSRLLSDRFSAERPKGSFSTLEIQRTEQGDSAMYLCASSLKPPLAGVPNEQFFGPGTRLTVL.

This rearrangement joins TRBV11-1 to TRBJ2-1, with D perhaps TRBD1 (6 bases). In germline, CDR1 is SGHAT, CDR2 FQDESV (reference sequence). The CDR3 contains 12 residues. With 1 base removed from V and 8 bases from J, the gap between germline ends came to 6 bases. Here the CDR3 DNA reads TGTGCCAGCAGCTTAGACAGGGATGAGCAGTTCTTC. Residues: CASSLDRDEQFF.

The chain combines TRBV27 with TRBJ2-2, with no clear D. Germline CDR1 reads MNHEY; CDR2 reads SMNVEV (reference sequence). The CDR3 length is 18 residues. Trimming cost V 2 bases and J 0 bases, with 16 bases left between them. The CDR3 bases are TGTGCCAGCAGTTTAAAGGGCCCGTTCAGGACGAACACCGGGGAGCTGTTTTTT. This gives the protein CASSLKGPFRTNTGELFF.

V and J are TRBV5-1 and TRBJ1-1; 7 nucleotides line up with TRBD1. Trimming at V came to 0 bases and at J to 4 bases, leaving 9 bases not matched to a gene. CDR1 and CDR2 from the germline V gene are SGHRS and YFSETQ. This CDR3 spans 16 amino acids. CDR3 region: CASSLAGRGLGTEAFF. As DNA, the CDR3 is TGCGCCAGCAGCTTGGCCGGGAGGGGGCTGGGCACTGAAGCTTTCTTT.

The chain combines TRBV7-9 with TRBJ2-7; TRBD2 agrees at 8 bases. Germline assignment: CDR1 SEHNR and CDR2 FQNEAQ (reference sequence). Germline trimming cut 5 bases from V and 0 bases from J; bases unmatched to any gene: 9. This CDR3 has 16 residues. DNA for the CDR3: TGTGCCAGCAGCCCAACAGCGGGAGCTGGCTCCTACGAGCAGTACTTC. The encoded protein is CASSPTAGAGSYEQYF.

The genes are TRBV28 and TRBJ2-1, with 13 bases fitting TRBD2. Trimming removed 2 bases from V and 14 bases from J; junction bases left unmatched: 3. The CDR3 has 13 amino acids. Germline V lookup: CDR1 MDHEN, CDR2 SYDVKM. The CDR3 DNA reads TGTGCCAGCAGTTTAACTAGCGGGAGGGCCAAGTTCTTC. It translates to CASSLTSGRAKFF.

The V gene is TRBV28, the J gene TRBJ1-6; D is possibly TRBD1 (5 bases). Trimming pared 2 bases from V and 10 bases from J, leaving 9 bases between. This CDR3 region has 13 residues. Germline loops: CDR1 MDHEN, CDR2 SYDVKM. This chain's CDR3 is CASSLRGRSPLHF. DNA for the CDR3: TGTGCCAGCAGTTTAAGGGGAAGGTCACCCCTCCACTTT.

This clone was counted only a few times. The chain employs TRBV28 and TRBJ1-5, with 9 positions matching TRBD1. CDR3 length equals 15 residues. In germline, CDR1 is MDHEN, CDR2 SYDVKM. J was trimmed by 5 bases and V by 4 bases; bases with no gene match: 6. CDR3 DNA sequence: TGTGCCAGCAGTTCCTCCGGGACAGGGTATCAGCCCCAGCATTTT. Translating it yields CASSSSGTGYQPQHF.

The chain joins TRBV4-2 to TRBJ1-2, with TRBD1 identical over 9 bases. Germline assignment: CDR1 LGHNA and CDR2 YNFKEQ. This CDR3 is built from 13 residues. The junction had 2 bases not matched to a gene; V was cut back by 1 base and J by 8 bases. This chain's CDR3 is CASSQGTGVGYTF. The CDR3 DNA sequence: TGTGCCAGCAGCCAAGGGACAGGGGTAGGCTACACCTTC.

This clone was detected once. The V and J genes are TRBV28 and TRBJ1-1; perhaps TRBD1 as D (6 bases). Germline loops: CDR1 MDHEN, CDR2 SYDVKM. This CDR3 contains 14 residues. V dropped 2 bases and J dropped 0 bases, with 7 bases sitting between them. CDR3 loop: CASSLGGLNTEAFF. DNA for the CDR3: TGTGCCAGCAGTTTAGGGGGGCTGAACACTGAAGCTTTCTTT.

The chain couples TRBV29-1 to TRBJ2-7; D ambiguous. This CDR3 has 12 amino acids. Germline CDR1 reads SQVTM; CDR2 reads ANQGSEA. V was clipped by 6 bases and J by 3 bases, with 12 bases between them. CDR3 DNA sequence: TGCAGCGTAGGACCGGGCCTCTACGAGCAGTACTTC. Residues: CSVGPGLYEQYF.

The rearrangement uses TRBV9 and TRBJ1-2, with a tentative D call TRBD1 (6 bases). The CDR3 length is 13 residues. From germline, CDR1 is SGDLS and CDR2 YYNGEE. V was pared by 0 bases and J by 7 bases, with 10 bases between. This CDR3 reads CASSVEGVGGYTF. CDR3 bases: TGTGCCAGCAGCGTAGAGGGGGTTGGTGGCTACACCTTC.

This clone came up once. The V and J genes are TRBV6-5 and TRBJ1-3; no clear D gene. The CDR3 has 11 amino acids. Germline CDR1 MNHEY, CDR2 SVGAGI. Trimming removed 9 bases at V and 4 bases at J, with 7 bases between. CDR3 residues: CARSTGNTIYF. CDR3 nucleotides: TGTGCCAGATCGACCGGAAACACCATATATTTT.

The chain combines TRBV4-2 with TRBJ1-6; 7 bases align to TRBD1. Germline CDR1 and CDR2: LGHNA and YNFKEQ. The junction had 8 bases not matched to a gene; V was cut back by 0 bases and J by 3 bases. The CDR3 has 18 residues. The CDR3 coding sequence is TGTGCCAGCAGCCAAGAAGCCGGACAGGAAAGCTATAATTCACCCCTCCACTTT. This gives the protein CASSQEAGQESYNSPLHF.

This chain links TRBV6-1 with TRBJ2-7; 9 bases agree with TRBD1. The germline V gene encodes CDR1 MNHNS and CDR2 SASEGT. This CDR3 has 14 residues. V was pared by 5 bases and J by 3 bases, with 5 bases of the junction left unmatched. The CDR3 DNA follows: TGTGCCAGCAGTTCCGGGACAGGGATCTACGAGCAGTACTTC. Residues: CASSSGTGIYEQYF.

The CDR3 is CASSDPPFPEQYF. CDR3 sequence (DNA): TGTGCCAGCAGTGACCCTCCTTTTCCCGAGCAGTACTTC. The V gene is TRBV6-1, the J gene TRBJ2-7, with D unresolved. CDR3 length: 13 residues. V lost 3 bases, J lost 6 bases, and 12 bases lay in between. CDR1 and CDR2 (germline): MNHNS, SASEGT.

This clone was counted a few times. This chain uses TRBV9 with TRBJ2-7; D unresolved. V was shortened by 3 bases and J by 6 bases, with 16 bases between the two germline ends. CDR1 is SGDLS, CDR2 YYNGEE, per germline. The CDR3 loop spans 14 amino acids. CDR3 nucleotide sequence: TGTGCCAGCAGCGCCGAAGACGGAACGCGCGAGCAGTACTTC. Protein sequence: CASSAEDGTREQYF. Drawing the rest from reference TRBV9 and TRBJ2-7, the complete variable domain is DSGVTQTPKHLITATGQRVTLRCSPRSGDLSVYWYQQSLDQGLQFLIQYYNGEERAKGNILERFSAQQFPDLHSELNLSSLELGDSALYFCASSAEDGTREQYFGPGTRLTVT.

CDR3 protein: CASSQDGQVSDTQYF. CDR3 DNA: TGCGCCAGCAGCCAAGATGGTCAGGTGTCAGATACGCAGTATTTT. This chain uses TRBV4-3 with TRBJ2-3, with D hard to call. Trimming pared 0 bases from V and 4 bases from J, leaving 11 bases between. Germline CDR1 reads LGHNA; CDR2 reads YSLEER. The CDR3 spans 15 residues.

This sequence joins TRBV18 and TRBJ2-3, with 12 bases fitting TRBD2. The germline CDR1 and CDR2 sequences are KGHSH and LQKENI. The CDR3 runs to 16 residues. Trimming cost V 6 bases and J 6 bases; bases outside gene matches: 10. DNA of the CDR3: TGTGCCAGCTCCCCCCTAGCGGGAGGGCCTTCTGATACGCAGTATTTT. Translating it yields CASSPLAGGPSDTQYF.

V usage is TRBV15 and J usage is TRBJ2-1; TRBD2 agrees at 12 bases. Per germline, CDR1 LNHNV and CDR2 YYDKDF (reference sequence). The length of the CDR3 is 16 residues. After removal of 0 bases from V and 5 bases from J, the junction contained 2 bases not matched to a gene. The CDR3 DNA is TGTGCCACCAGCAGAGAGGGACTAGCGGGCAACAATGAGCAGTTCTTC. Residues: CATSREGLAGNNEQFF.

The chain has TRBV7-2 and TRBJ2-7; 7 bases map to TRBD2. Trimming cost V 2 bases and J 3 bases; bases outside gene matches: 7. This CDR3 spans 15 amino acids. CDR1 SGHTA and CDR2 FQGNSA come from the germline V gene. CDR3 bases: TGTGCCAGCAGCTTATTTCGGCTAGCGGACTACGAGCAGTACTTC. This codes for CASSLFRLADYEQYF.

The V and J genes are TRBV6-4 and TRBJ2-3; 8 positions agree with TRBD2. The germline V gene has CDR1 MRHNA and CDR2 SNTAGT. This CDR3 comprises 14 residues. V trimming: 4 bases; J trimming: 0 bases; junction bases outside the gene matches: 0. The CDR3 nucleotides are TGTGCCAGCAGTGCGGGAGGGAGCACAGATACGCAGTATTTT. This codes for CASSAGGSTDTQYF.

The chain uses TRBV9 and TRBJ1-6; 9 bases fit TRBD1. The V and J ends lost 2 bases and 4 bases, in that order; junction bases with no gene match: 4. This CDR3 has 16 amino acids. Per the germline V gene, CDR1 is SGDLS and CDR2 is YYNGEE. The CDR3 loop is CASSVGTGNYNSPLHF. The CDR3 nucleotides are TGTGCCAGCAGCGTCGGGACAGGGAATTATAATTCACCCCTCCACTTT. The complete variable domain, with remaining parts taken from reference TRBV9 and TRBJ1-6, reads DSGVTQTPKHLITATGQRVTLRCSPRSGDLSVYWYQQSLDQGLQFLIQYYNGEERAKGNILERFSAQQFPDLHSELNLSSLELGDSALYFCASSVGTGNYNSPLHFGNGTRLTVT.